The 9 T cell receptor beta chains below come from one sample, sequenced in a study of CD8 T cells in ankylosing spondylitis (dated by TCRdb to about 2017). Library construction relied on 5' RACE. The sequencing machine was an Illumina HiSeq 2500. The public sequencing data were trimmed at Q25 with fastp and processed into clonotypes with MiXCR by TCRdb, which kept only in-frame beta chains. A single entry per CDR3 protein holds the most common genes and DNA from its merged rows. The table for this sample lists 250,000 to 300,000 distinct CDR3 sequences; around 18% of them were counted only once. Roughly 7.4% of the sample is in the top ten clones. Specimen: blood, either unsorted or a sorted T cell fraction (not recorded which). These TCRs come from a male donor with ankylosing spondylitis or in good health (not recorded which).

For the CDR3, the DNA is TGTGCCAGCAGCGACCTGCGTGGCGGGCAAGAGACCCAGTACTTC. It codes for CASSDLRGGQETQYF. V is TRBV9 and J is TRBJ2-5, with D possibly TRBD2 on 5 matching bases. V was pared by 3 bases and J by 2 bases, with 14 bases between. This CDR3 is 15 amino acids long. Germline V gene data show CDR1 as SGDLS and CDR2 as YYNGEE.

The sample holds a few counts of this clonotype. V gene TRBV12-3 or TRBV12-4 combines with J gene TRBJ2-3; 10 positions agree with TRBD1. This CDR3 is 17 amino acids long. V shed 1 base and J 1 base; nucleotides not matched to a gene: 5. The CDR3 DNA reads TGTGCCAGCAGTTTAGACCCCGGGACAGGGGGCACAGATACGCAGTATTTT. This codes for CASSLDPGTGGTDTQYF.

This chain uses TRBV24-1 with TRBJ2-2; TRBD1 aligns across 10 bases. This CDR3 is 16 amino acids long. CDR1 is KGHDR, CDR2 SFDVKD, per germline. V lost 4 bases and J lost 6; bases outside the gene matches: 7. CDR3 nucleotides: TGTGCCACCAGTGACCCTGGACAGGGGGTCTCCGGGGAGCTGTTTTTT. Translated: CATSDPGQGVSGELFF.

This clonotype was seen more than once but under ten times. The J gene is TRBJ2-1, the V gene TRBV4-2, with 12 bases matching TRBD2. Germline V gene sequence: CDR1 LGHNA, CDR2 YNFKEQ. V lost 2 bases, J lost 2 bases, and 4 bases stayed unmatched. This CDR3 has 17 amino acids. The CDR3: CASSQTGLAGTYNEQFF. The CDR3 DNA follows: TGTGCCAGCAGCCAAACAGGACTAGCGGGGACCTACAATGAGCAGTTCTTC.

Written as DNA, the CDR3 is TGTGCCAGCCTTCGAAGGGGAGGAAACACTGAAGCTTTCTTT. This sequence encodes CASLRRGGNTEAFF. This chain uses TRBV6-1 with TRBJ1-1; the D gene is possibly TRBD1 (5 bases). Germline V lookup: CDR1 MNHNS, CDR2 SASEGT. The CDR3 is 14 residues long. Trimming took 8 bases from V and 2 from J, leaving 15 bases between them.

This clonotype came up once. The chain has TRBV6-1 and TRBJ2-7, with a tentative D call TRBD1 (6 bases). V lost 4 bases, J lost 2 bases, and 12 bases lay in between. The CDR3 contains 14 residues. Germline V gives CDR1 MNHNS, CDR2 SASEGT. The CDR3 loop is CASSAYRVPYEQYV. As DNA, the CDR3 is TGTGCCAGCAGTGCCTACAGGGTACCCTACGAGCAGTACGTC.

This clonotype was counted between two and nine times. The V gene is TRBV4-1, the J gene TRBJ2-4; TRBD2 agrees at 11 bases. The CDR3 sequence is 17 residues long. Germline CDR1 MGHRA, CDR2 YSYEKL. J was trimmed by 3 bases and V by 4 bases; bases with no gene match: 8. The CDR3 here is CASSPGGLAVGKNIQYF. CDR3 nucleotides: TGCGCCAGCAGCCCTGGGGGACTAGCGGTAGGCAAAAACATTCAGTACTTC.

J is TRBJ2-2 and V is TRBV15; TRBD2 matches at 14 bases. This CDR3 contains 18 residues. Germline CDR1 and CDR2: LNHNV and YYDKDF (reference sequence). The ends lost 0 bases at V and 5 bases at J; junction bases unmatched: 5. CDR3 bases: TGTGCCACCAGCAGAGATGGACTAGCGGGAGGATGGACCGGGGAGCTGTTTTTT. Translating it yields CATSRDGLAGGWTGELFF.

The chain links TRBV14 to TRBJ2-5; possible D gene TRBD1, 6 bases. The CDR3 loop spans 16 amino acids. Germline CDR1 and CDR2: SGHDN and FVKESK. Trimming took off 1 base at V and 2 bases at J, with 14 bases between the two ends. The CDR3 coding sequence is TGTGCCAGCAGCCAAGGCGGCGGACAGCTACAAGAGACCCAGTACTTC. Translated: CASSQGGGQLQETQYF. The variable domain in full, completed from reference TRBV14 and TRBJ2-5, reads EAGVTQFPSHSVIEKGQTVTLRCDPISGHDNLYWYRRVMGKEIKFLLHFVKESKQDESGMPNNRFLAERTGGTYSTLKVQPAELEDSGVYFCASSQGGGQLQETQYFGPGTRLLVL.